One sample yielded the 29 T cell receptor beta chains listed below, sequenced in a study of CD8 T cells in ankylosing spondylitis. TCRdb re-called the 5' RACE reads with MiXCR, one entry per CDR3 protein. The table records some 140,000 distinct CDR3 sequences, about 7% of them present only once. Sequencing input: blood, either unsorted or a sorted T cell fraction (not recorded which). These receptors all stem from a female donor with ankylosing spondylitis or in good health (not recorded which).

This clonotype appeared many times. V and J are TRBV6-5 and TRBJ2-4; weak D call: TRBD1 (5 bases). The CDR3 contains 16 residues. In germline, CDR1 is MNHEY, CDR2 SVGAGI. Trimming stripped 3 bases from V and 6 bases from J, with 18 bases between. The CDR3 DNA reads TGTGCCAGCAGTTATTTTTTTGGGCAGGGATCAAACATTCAGTACTTC. The encoded protein is CASSYFFGQGSNIQYF.

This clonotype was seen at least ten times. V gene TRBV20-1 combines with J gene TRBJ2-3, with 15 bases that match TRBD2. After removal of 6 bases from V and 3 bases from J, the junction contained 4 bases not matched to a gene. From germline, CDR1 is DFQATT and CDR2 SNEGSKA (reference sequence). The CDR3 is 15 amino acids. DNA for the CDR3: TGCAGTGCACGGACTAGCGGGGGGGAGACAGATACGCAGTATTTT. It codes for CSARTSGGETDTQYF.

This clonotype was counted ten times or more. The chain combines TRBV4-1 with TRBJ1-1, with TRBD1 identical over 9 bases. Trimming at V came to 2 bases and at J to 1 base, leaving 8 bases not matched to a gene. The CDR3 consists of 17 residues. CDR1 is MGHRA and CDR2 is YSYEKL in the germline V gene. CDR3 in DNA: TGCGCCAGCAGCCAACCTCCCGGGACAGGGCAGAACACTGAAGCTTTCTTT. Translation gives CASSQPPGTGQNTEAFF.

This clonotype was detected ten times or more. This chain links TRBV12-3 or TRBV12-4 with TRBJ1-1, with 7 bases aligning to TRBD1. Trimming took 7 bases from V and 1 from J; bases not matched to a gene: 9. This CDR3 comprises 15 residues. The CDR3 loop reads CASTLSGGANTEAFF. The CDR3 bases are TGTGCCAGCACCCTTTCAGGGGGGGCGAACACTGAAGCTTTCTTT.

This clonotype came up many times. The chain employs TRBV20-1 and TRBJ2-3; 11 bases match TRBD1. The CDR3 sequence is 15 residues long. In germline, CDR1 is DFQATT, CDR2 SNEGSKA (reference sequence). V lost 3 bases and J lost 2; bases outside the gene matches: 4. The CDR3 nucleotides read TGCAGTGCTAGGGGGACAGGGGGAATCACAGATACGCAGTATTTT. Translated, it gives CSARGTGGITDTQYF.

CDR3 in amino acids: CASSNPLAGAPVTQYF. CDR3 nucleotides: TGTGCCAGCAGTAACCCGCTAGCGGGGGCCCCGGTGACCCAGTACTTC. The genes are TRBV28 and TRBJ2-5; the match to TRBD2 covers 10 bases. This CDR3 is 16 amino acids long. Germline V gives CDR1 MDHEN, CDR2 SYDVKM. V gave up 5 bases and J gave up 7 bases; unmatched junction bases: 13.

This clonotype was seen many times. V is TRBV5-1 and J is TRBJ2-7; 7 nucleotides match TRBD1. This CDR3 region has 16 residues. CDR1 SGHRS and CDR2 YFSETQ come from the germline V gene. The ends lost 0 bases at V and 3 bases at J; junction bases unmatched: 9. The CDR3 DNA is TGCGCCAGCAGCTTGGGACAGGGCGACCCCATCTACGAGCAGTACTTC. Its protein is CASSLGQGDPIYEQYF.

There are many counts of this clonotype. This chain connects TRBV9 to TRBJ1-2; unclear D gene. The germline V and J ends were trimmed by 0 bases and 5 bases, with 5 bases remaining between them. Germline CDR1 is SGDLS and CDR2 is YYNGEE. The CDR3 is 12 amino acids. The CDR3 protein is CASSVARYGYTF. The CDR3 DNA follows: TGTGCCAGCAGCGTAGCACGTTATGGCTACACCTTC.

This clonotype was detected many times. The V gene is TRBV7-3, the J gene TRBJ1-2, with 7 bases lining up with TRBD1. The CDR3 has 15 amino acids. Losses at the gene ends were 0 bases for V and 7 bases for J; bases not matched to a gene: 8. Per the germline V gene, CDR1 is SGHTA and CDR2 is FQGTGA. Here the CDR3 reads CASSLTGGASGGYTF. CDR3 nucleotide sequence: TGTGCCAGCAGCTTAACAGGGGGCGCTTCCGGTGGCTACACCTTC.

This clonotype was detected ten times or more. V and J are TRBV5-1 and TRBJ2-1; 10 bases match TRBD1. The CDR3 has 14 amino acids. V shed 7 bases and J 6 bases; nucleotides not matched to a gene: 7. Germline CDR1 is SGHRS and CDR2 is YFSETQ. DNA for the CDR3: TGCGCCAGCCTTGGACAGGGGGTAGGCAATGAGCAGTTCTTC. This sequence encodes CASLGQGVGNEQFF. The full variable domain, completed using reference TRBV5-1 and TRBJ2-1, is KAGVTQTPRYLIKTRGQQVTLSCSPISGHRSVSWYQQTPGQGLQFLFEYFSETQRNKGNFPGRFSGRQFSNSRSEMNVSTLELGDSALYLCASLGQGVGNEQFFGPGTRLTVL.

There are many counts of this clonotype. The chain recombines TRBV28 with TRBJ1-1, with D unclear. CDR3 length: 13 amino acids. Trimming left V 5 bases short and J 1 base short, with 8 bases between. Germline-derived CDR1 and CDR2 are MDHEN and SYDVKM. Here the CDR3 DNA reads TGTGCCAGCAGTGGCGCGAGGAACACTGAAGCTTTCTTT. Translating gives CASSGARNTEAFF.

This clonotype was observed many times. The chain combines TRBV12-3 or TRBV12-4 with TRBJ1-3, with D uncertain. Trimming stripped 2 bases from V and 4 bases from J, with 3 bases between. The CDR3 spans 12 residues. The DNA of the CDR3 is TGTGCCAGCAGTTTAACGGGAAACACCATATATTTT. Amino acid sequence: CASSLTGNTIYF.

In this sample, this clonotype turned up many times. The CDR3 region is CASSPTRDSNTGELFF. CDR3 nucleotide sequence: TGTGCCAGCAGCCCCACGAGGGACAGTAACACCGGGGAGCTGTTTTTT. The V gene is TRBV7-2, the J gene TRBJ2-2; the match to TRBD1 covers 7 bases. There are 16 residues in the CDR3. Germline assignment: CDR1 SGHTA and CDR2 FQGNSA. The trim removed 5 bases at V and 2 bases at J, leaving 8 bases unmatched.

This chain links TRBV27 with TRBJ2-7; 8 bases fit TRBD1. This CDR3 is 15 amino acids long. Losses at the gene ends were 2 bases for V and 4 bases for J; bases not matched to a gene: 7. CDR1 and CDR2 from the germline V gene are MNHEY and SMNVEV (reference sequence). In DNA form, the CDR3 reads TGTGCCAGCAGTTTACAACAGGGGGTTTGGTACGAGCAGTACTTC. Protein: CASSLQQGVWYEQYF.

This clonotype was detected only a few times. The gene calls are TRBV10-1 and TRBJ1-1, with TRBD1 matching 11 bases. This CDR3 spans 14 amino acids. The V and J ends lost 10 bases and 4 bases, in that order; junction bases with no gene match: 8. Germline values: CDR1 WNHNN, CDR2 SYGVQD (reference sequence). CDR3 sequence (DNA): TGCGCCATAATCGCAGGACAGGGGGCCACTGAAGCTTTCTTT. Translation: CAIIAGQGATEAFF.

This chain uses TRBV7-2 with TRBJ2-7; D gene unclear. Per the germline V gene, CDR1 is SGHTA and CDR2 is FQGNSA. Trimming cost V 1 base and J 3 bases, with 7 bases left between them. CDR3 length equals 13 residues. The CDR3 region is CASSLEIIYEQYF. The DNA for the CDR3 is TGTGCCAGCAGCTTAGAAATTATCTACGAGCAGTACTTC.

This clonotype has at least ten counts. The V call is TRBV18, the J call TRBJ1-1; tentative D call: TRBD1 (6 bases). Trimming shortened V by 3 bases and J by 1 base, and 15 bases separated the two germline ends. This CDR3 has 16 amino acids. Germline loops: CDR1 KGHSH, CDR2 LQKENI. The CDR3 sequence: CASSPKQGWANTEAFF. The DNA of the CDR3 is TGTGCCAGCTCACCTAAACAGGGTTGGGCGAACACTGAAGCTTTCTTT. Using reference TRBV18 and TRBJ1-1 for the parts outside the CDR3, the full variable domain is NAGVMQNPRHLVRRRGQEARLRCSPMKGHSHVYWYRQLPEEGLKFMVYLQKENIIDESGMPKERFSAEFPKEGPSILRIQQVVRGDSAAYFCASSPKQGWANTEAFFGQGTRLTVV.

This clonotype was counted only a few times. This chain joins TRBV28 and TRBJ2-7, with a possible D match to TRBD1 (6 bases). The CDR3 loop spans 13 amino acids. Looked up from germline, CDR1 is MDHEN and CDR2 is SYDVKM. The V end lost 5 bases, the J end lost 3 bases, and 11 bases lay between the germline ends. DNA of the CDR3: TGTGCCAGCAGTGCGACAGGATTCTACGAGCAGTACTTC. Its protein product is CASSATGFYEQYF.

This clonotype was counted only a few times. The chain has TRBV13 and TRBJ2-7, with a tentative D call TRBD2 (5 bases). There are 13 residues in the CDR3. CDR1 is PRHDT, CDR2 FYEKMQ, per germline (reference sequence). V shed 3 bases and J shed 6 bases, with 12 bases lying between them. The DNA for the CDR3 is TGTGCCAGCAGCTTCATCCGGGGTGGCGAGCAGTACTTC. Translating gives CASSFIRGGEQYF.

This clonotype was recorded at least ten times. The chain has TRBV5-1 and TRBJ2-3, with 9 bases identical to TRBD1. Germline loops: CDR1 SGHRS, CDR2 YFSETQ. This CDR3 spans 14 amino acids. V lost 2 bases and J lost 5; bases outside the gene matches: 3. This CDR3 is CASSFGQGIDTQYF. As DNA, the CDR3 is TGCGCCAGCAGCTTCGGACAGGGGATAGATACGCAGTATTTT.

V and J are TRBV6-1 and TRBJ2-3; tentative D call: TRBD2 (7 bases). Trimming pared 5 bases from V and 0 bases from J, leaving 15 bases between. The CDR3 covers 16 residues. The germline CDR1 and CDR2 sequences are MNHNS and SASEGT. CDR3 bases: TGTGCCAGCAGTCAATCCCGGGGGGCAAGCACAGATACGCAGTATTTT. Translation gives CASSQSRGASTDTQYF.

This clonotype appeared many times. The rearrangement joins TRBV5-1 to TRBJ2-5; D is possibly TRBD2 (6 bases). V was shortened by 5 bases and J by 3 bases, with 17 bases between the two germline ends. Germline CDR1 is SGHRS and CDR2 is YFSETQ. The CDR3 extends over 15 amino acids. The CDR3 sequence: CASSQGGQKKETQYF. The DNA for the CDR3 is TGCGCCAGCAGTCAGGGAGGACAAAAGAAAGAGACCCAGTACTTC.

This clonotype came up many times. V usage is TRBV6-2 or TRBV6-3 and J usage is TRBJ1-2; the D is unclear. This CDR3 has 13 amino acids. Trimming pared 2 bases from V and 5 bases from J, leaving 9 bases between. Germline V gives CDR1 MNHEY, CDR2 SVGEGT. The CDR3 here is CASSYLERYGYTF. CDR3 nucleotides: TGTGCCAGCAGTTACCTGGAACGGTATGGCTACACCTTC.

This clonotype was counted a few times. The gene calls are TRBV18 and TRBJ1-1, with D maybe TRBD1 (6 bases). The CDR3 totals 13 residues. Germline V gives CDR1 KGHSH, CDR2 LQKENI. Trimming took off 2 bases at V and 8 bases at J, with 12 bases between the two ends. In DNA form, the CDR3 reads TGTGCCAGCTCACCAGGGACATCAGACGAAGCTTTCTTT. It encodes CASSPGTSDEAFF.

The table lists this clonotype with many counts. The chain couples TRBV6-1 to TRBJ2-3, with unresolved D. Germline V CDR1 and CDR2: MNHNS, SASEGT. V dropped 7 bases and J dropped 1 base, with 12 bases sitting between them. The CDR3 loop spans 14 amino acids. The chain's CDR3 is CASTSGERTDTQYF. The CDR3 DNA is TGTGCCAGCACCAGTGGGGAACGCACAGATACGCAGTATTTT.

This clonotype has at least ten counts. This chain links TRBV4-1 with TRBJ1-6; 7 bases are a match to TRBD1. The CDR3 has 13 residues. With V trimmed by 8 bases and J by 6 bases, 4 bases remained unmatched. Germline CDR1 and CDR2: MGHRA and YSYEKL. The CDR3 is CASADRSNSPLHF. In DNA, the CDR3 is TGCGCCAGCGCGGACAGGAGTAATTCACCCCTCCACTTT.

At least ten counts were recorded for this clonotype. This sequence joins TRBV5-1 and TRBJ2-2; the match to TRBD1 covers 8 bases. CDR1 is SGHRS and CDR2 is YFSETQ in the germline V gene. Trimming at V came to 4 bases and at J to 4 bases, leaving 9 bases not matched to a gene. This CDR3 is 16 amino acids long. The CDR3 here is CASSPSGTGPTGELFF. CDR3 nucleotide sequence: TGCGCCAGCAGCCCATCCGGGACAGGCCCCACCGGGGAGCTGTTTTTT.

In its sample, this clonotype was seen many times. The chain links TRBV11-2 to TRBJ2-5; D remains unclear. The germline CDR1 and CDR2 sequences are SGHAT and FQNNGV. The CDR3 runs 14 residues. Deletions cut 0 bases from V and 2 bases from J, with 7 bases between. CDR3 DNA: TGTGCCAGCAGCTTAGATTGGGGTCAAGAGACCCAGTACTTC. Translated: CASSLDWGQETQYF.

Ten or more counts support this clonotype. CDR3 sequence (DNA): TGTGCCAGCGGAGACAGGAACACTGAAGCTTTCTTT. Its protein is CASGDRNTEAFF. This sequence joins TRBV7-9 and TRBJ1-1; possibly TRBD1 for D (5 bases). The CDR3 covers 12 residues. The germline gives CDR1 SEHNR, CDR2 FQNEAQ (reference sequence). V shed 8 bases and J shed 1 base, with 8 bases lying between them. The full variable domain, in which reference TRBV7-9 and TRBJ1-1 provide the parts outside the CDR3, is DTGVSQNPRHKITKRGQNVTFRCDPISEHNRLYWYRQTLGQGPEFLTYFQNEAQLEKSRLLSDRFSAERPKGSFSTLEIQRTEQGDSAMYLCASGDRNTEAFFGQGTRLTVV.